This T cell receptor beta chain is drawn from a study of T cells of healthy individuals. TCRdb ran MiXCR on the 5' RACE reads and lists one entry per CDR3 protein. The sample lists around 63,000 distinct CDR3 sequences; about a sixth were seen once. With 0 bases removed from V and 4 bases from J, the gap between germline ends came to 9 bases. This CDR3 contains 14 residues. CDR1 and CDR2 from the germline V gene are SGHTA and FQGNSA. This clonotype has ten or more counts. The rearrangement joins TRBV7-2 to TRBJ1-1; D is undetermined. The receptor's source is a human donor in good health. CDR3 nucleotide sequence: TGTGCCAGCAGCTTAGCCCCCCACACCACTGAAGCTTTCTTT. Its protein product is CASSLAPHTTEAFF.